Described below is a single T cell receptor beta chain sequence and its context. The CDR3 sequence is 13 residues long. Trimming shortened V by 5 bases and J by 7 bases, and 14 bases separated the two germline ends. CDR1 is SEHNR and CDR2 is FQNEAQ in the germline V gene (reference sequence). This entry belongs to a study of blood T cell repertoires in COVID-19. Study in general: Material from acute and convalescent COVID-19 was sourced from the United States, Italy and Spain. Nucleic acid was either cDNA or gDNA, and it came from T cells, B-cell-depleted T cells, or PBMCs.

Under the authors' procedure: The authors estimated nucleated cell counts from reference gene primer amplification. Some clones are missing from TCRdb's copy, which holds only in-frame ones; the method was immunoSEQ multiplex PCR. The DNA was the basis for D and trimming; V, J and clone size are from that table. In the table there are under 300,000 clones, about 82% of which are singletons. The receptor's source is a man older than 75 with acute or convalescent COVID-19. The sequenced material came from peripheral blood. This rearrangement joins TRBV7-9 to TRBJ1-2; D gene uncertain. CDR3 sequence: CASSLGVFPGYTF. CDR3 sequence (DNA): TGTGCCAGCAGCCTAGGAGTGTTTCCTGGCTACACCTTC.